Following are 23 T cell receptor beta chains from one sample sequenced in a study of cytomegalovirus exposure and HLA in healthy donors. Primers included in the PCR were 60 Vbeta and 13 Jbeta primers. Libraries were prepared by immunoSEQ multiplex PCR; TCRdb keeps only in-frame clonotypes and omits some of them. The repertoire holds around 100,000 clones, just under 75% seen once, with 2.6% in the top ten. The sample comprised PBMCs. The receptors shown here come from a man in his fifties or sixties in good health and CMV-seropositive.

This clone was counted between two and nine times. The genes are TRBV5-8 and TRBJ2-3, with D unclear. The V gene's germline CDR1 is SGHTS and CDR2 YDEGEE. The CDR3 consists of 12 residues. The V end was cut by 4 bases, the J end by 5 bases, with 8 bases between. CDR3 region: CASSLTVDTQYF. The DNA for the CDR3 is TGTGCCAGCAGCCTTACTGTAGATACGCAGTATTTT.

The chain links TRBV4-2 to TRBJ2-5; TRBD2 agrees at 8 bases. This CDR3 comprises 17 residues. Germline V gene data show CDR1 as LGHNA and CDR2 as YNFKEQ. With V trimmed by 0 bases and J by 2 bases, 8 bases remained unmatched. The CDR3 spells CASSQEGSGRPQETQYF. For the CDR3, the DNA is TGTGCCAGCAGCCAAGAAGGGAGCGGGAGACCTCAAGAGACCCAGTACTTC.

The V call is TRBV30, the J call TRBJ2-6; no reliable D call. Trimming shortened V by 2 bases and J by 0 bases, and 14 bases separated the two germline ends. Per the germline V gene, CDR1 is GTSNPN and CDR2 is SVGIG (reference sequence). The CDR3 loop spans 17 amino acids. Here the CDR3 reads CAWSHDTLTSGANVLTF. CDR3 DNA sequence: TGTGCCTGGAGTCACGACACTTTAACCTCTGGGGCCAACGTCCTGACTTTC.

The chain links TRBV11-2 to TRBJ2-3; 7 bases are a match to TRBD2. Germline CDR1 and CDR2: SGHAT and FQNNGV. Trimming took 2 bases from V and 1 from J; bases not matched to a gene: 3. The CDR3 has 15 residues. CDR3 residues: CASSLMGGGTDTQYF. The CDR3 DNA reads TGTGCCAGCAGCTTAATGGGGGGGGGCACAGATACGCAGTATTTT.

This clone was seen more than once but under ten times. The rearrangement links TRBV18 to TRBJ1-1; D gene uncertain. The length of the CDR3 is 14 residues. V lost 3 bases and J 4 bases, leaving 12 bases between the germline ends. Germline V CDR1 and CDR2: KGHSH, LQKENI. The CDR3 protein is CASSPYGEPTEAFF. CDR3 bases: TGTGCCAGCTCACCCTATGGGGAGCCCACTGAAGCTTTCTTT.

The CDR3 sequence is CASSPARTGELFF. The CDR3 bases are TGTGCCAGTAGTCCCGCCCGGACCGGGGAGCTGTTTTTT. The chain carries TRBV19 and TRBJ2-2, with D uncertain. CDR3 size: 13 residues. The ends were cut back, 5 bases at V and 5 bases at J, with 9 bases in the middle. Germline lookup yields CDR1 LNHDA and CDR2 SQIVND (reference sequence).

The chain links TRBV5-4 to TRBJ2-7; possibly TRBD1 for D (5 bases). Germline-derived CDR1 and CDR2 are SGHNT and YYREEE (reference sequence). The V end was cut by 4 bases, the J end by 3 bases, with 11 bases between. The CDR3 is 13 residues long. CDR3 protein: CASSNKQGYEQYF. The DNA of the CDR3 is TGTGCCAGCAGCAATAAGCAGGGCTACGAGCAGTACTTC.

The chain couples TRBV5-4 to TRBJ2-2; no clear D gene. Trimming removed 6 bases from V and 4 bases from J, with 10 bases in between. The CDR3 has 13 amino acids. Germline CDR1 SGHNT, CDR2 YYREEE (reference sequence). The CDR3 loop reads CASTPETTGELFF. The CDR3 DNA follows: TGTGCCAGCACCCCAGAAACCACCGGGGAGCTGTTTTTT.

The CDR3 coding sequence is TGTGCCAGCAGCCCTAGGGGGCAGGGTTTATGGGAGACCCAGTACTTC. Protein product: CASSPRGQGLWETQYF. The rearrangement uses TRBV7-2 and TRBJ2-5; 7 nucleotides match TRBD1. Trimming removed 5 bases from V and 5 bases from J; junction bases left unmatched: 14. There are 16 residues in the CDR3. The germline CDR1 and CDR2 sequences are SGHTA and FQGNSA.

The chain has TRBV5-4 and TRBJ2-7; D is perhaps TRBD1 (7 bases). The CDR3 is made up of 14 amino acids. In germline, CDR1 is SGHNT, CDR2 YYREEE (reference sequence). V lost 2 bases and J 5 bases, leaving 14 bases between the germline ends. CDR3 coding DNA: TGTGCCAGCAGCTTAGGCAGGGGGGACCACGAGCAGTACTTC. It specifies CASSLGRGDHEQYF.

The chain employs TRBV21-1 and TRBJ2-5; the table's D call, TRBD1, was not checked against the DNA. TRBV21-1 is marked as a pseudogene. This CDR3 is 14 amino acids long. In nucleotides, the CDR3 is TGTGCCAGCACCCGGAAGGGGGTTCGAGAGACCCAGTACTTC. It encodes CASTRKGVRETQYF.

The chain has TRBV5-5 and TRBJ2-5; 8 bases are shared with TRBD1. This CDR3 is 15 amino acids long. Trimming at V came to 1 base and at J to 4 bases, leaving 6 bases not matched to a gene. The germline V gene encodes CDR1 SGHKS and CDR2 YYEKEE (reference sequence). DNA of the CDR3: TGTGCCAGCAGCTTGACAGGGGGGCACGGAGAGACCCAGTACTTC. This encodes CASSLTGGHGETQYF.

The chain employs TRBV9 and TRBJ1-3; 7 bases are shared with TRBD1. The CDR3 covers 19 residues. V lost 4 bases, J lost 0 bases, and 16 bases stayed unmatched. From germline, CDR1 is SGDLS and CDR2 YYNGEE. The CDR3 protein is CASSTHRTGWKGSGNTIYF. CDR3 in DNA: TGTGCCAGCAGCACACACCGGACAGGATGGAAAGGCTCTGGAAACACCATATATTTT.

The chain couples TRBV6-1 to TRBJ1-4; 11 positions match TRBD1. The J segment lost 6 bases and the V segment lost 2 bases, leaving 2 bases of the junction unmatched. There are 15 residues in the CDR3. Per germline, CDR1 MNHNS and CDR2 SASEGT. The CDR3 loop reads CASSEPGQGDEKLFF. Written as DNA, the CDR3 is TGTGCCAGCAGTGAACCGGGACAGGGGGATGAAAAACTGTTTTTT.

The V and J genes are TRBV4-1 and TRBJ2-7; TRBD1 agrees at 10 bases. Germline CDR1 MGHRA, CDR2 YSYEKL. Losses at the gene ends were 6 bases for V and 0 bases for J; bases not matched to a gene: 2. This CDR3 has 14 amino acids. CDR3 DNA sequence: TGCGCCAGCAGTAGACAGGGGGCCTCCTACGAGCAGTACTTC. This sequence encodes CASSRQGASYEQYF.

V gene TRBV5-1 combines with J gene TRBJ2-7; possibly TRBD1 for D (6 bases). The germline gives CDR1 SGHRS, CDR2 YFSETQ. V was clipped by 1 base and J by 10 bases, with 12 bases between them. This CDR3 has 12 amino acids. CDR3 bases: TGCGCCAGCAGCTTGCCCCCAGGGGACCAGTACTTC. It codes for CASSLPPGDQYF.

The chain couples TRBV11-2 to TRBJ1-2, with D perhaps TRBD1 (5 bases). This CDR3 region has 14 residues. The V end lost 6 bases, the J end lost 0 bases, and 11 bases lay between the germline ends. Germline V gene sequence: CDR1 SGHAT, CDR2 FQNNGV. The CDR3 DNA reads as TGTGCCAGCAGTTCACAGGTTGCTAACTATGGCTACACCTTC. Protein product: CASSSQVANYGYTF.

The chain combines TRBV7-3 with TRBJ1-1; D not certain. From germline, CDR1 is SGHTA and CDR2 FQGTGA. The CDR3 extends over 13 amino acids. Deletions cut 0 bases from V and 11 bases from J, with 13 bases between. CDR3 nucleotide sequence: TGTGCCAGCAGCTTAACAGCGGCTTCTCTGGCTTTCTTT. Its translation: CASSLTAASLAFF.

The chain couples TRBV4-2 to TRBJ1-3; D is unclear. Trimming stripped 4 bases from V and 0 bases from J, with 13 bases between. Germline CDR1 and CDR2: LGHNA and YNFKEQ. The CDR3 covers 16 residues. The DNA for the CDR3 is TGTGCCAGCAGCCCAGCCCCCGGGAGCTCTGGAAACACCATATATTTT. It translates to CASSPAPGSSGNTIYF.

The chain is built from TRBV4-1 and TRBJ2-1; perhaps TRBD1 as D (5 bases). Germline V gene lookup returns CDR1 MGHRA and CDR2 YSYEKL. The CDR3 totals 14 residues. The V and J ends lost 3 bases and 11 bases respectively, with 17 bases between them. CDR3 coding DNA: TGCGCCAGCAGCCACCCCGACAGATCCCTTCAGCAGTTCTTC. It codes for CASSHPDRSLQQFF.

The V gene is TRBV7-2, the J gene TRBJ2-7; D perhaps matches TRBD1 (6 bases). V was cut by 3 bases and J by 3 bases, with 9 bases left in between. CDR3 length: 13 amino acids. Germline CDR1 and CDR2: SGHTA and FQGNSA. This chain's CDR3 is CASSFGQYYEQYF. For the CDR3, the DNA is TGTGCCAGCAGCTTCGGACAGTACTACGAGCAGTACTTC.

The chain couples TRBV7-8 to TRBJ1-1, with 9 bases that match TRBD1. CDR3 size: 15 residues. The germline V gene has CDR1 SGHVS and CDR2 FQNEAQ. The V segment lost 5 bases and the J segment 1 base; nucleotides outside the gene matches: 5. CDR3 DNA sequence: TGTGCCAGCAGCCCCCTGGACAGGGGGAACACTGAAGCTTTCTTT. Amino acid sequence: CASSPLDRGNTEAFF.

The sample holds a few counts of this clone. This sequence joins TRBV6-1 and TRBJ2-2, with 7 bases matching TRBD2. V shed 6 bases and J 4 bases; nucleotides not matched to a gene: 8. Germline CDR1 and CDR2: MNHNS and SASEGT. This CDR3 has 15 residues. The CDR3 region has the DNA TGTGCCAGCAGCCTCGGGACTACCCTCACCGGGGAGCTGTTTTTT. It encodes CASSLGTTLTGELFF.